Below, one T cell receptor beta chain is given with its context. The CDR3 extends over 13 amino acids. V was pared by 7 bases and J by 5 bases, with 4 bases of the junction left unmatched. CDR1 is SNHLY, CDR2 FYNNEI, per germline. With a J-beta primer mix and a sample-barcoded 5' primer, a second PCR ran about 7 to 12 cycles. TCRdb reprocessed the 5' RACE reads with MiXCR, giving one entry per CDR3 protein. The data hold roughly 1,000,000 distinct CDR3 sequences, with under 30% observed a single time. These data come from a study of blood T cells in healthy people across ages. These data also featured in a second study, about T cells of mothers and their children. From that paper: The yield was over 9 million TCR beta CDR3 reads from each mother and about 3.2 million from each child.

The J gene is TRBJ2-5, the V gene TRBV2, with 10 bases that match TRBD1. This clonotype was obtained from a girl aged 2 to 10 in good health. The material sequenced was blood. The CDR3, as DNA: TGTGCCAGCAAGGACAGGGGGGACGAGACCCAGTACTTC. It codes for CASKDRGDETQYF.